Included here is one T cell receptor beta chain sequence, with context. The antigen is not known. It may be a read error: a sequence one base away is much more abundant. Over 170 million TCR-beta sequences (from 15-18 subjects) were yielded by each sequencing run. TCRdb called the 5' RACE reads again in MiXCR, with one record for every CDR3 protein. The table lists 130,000 or so distinct CDR3 sequences, about 3.2% of them singletons. V lost 6 bases to trimming and J lost 2 bases, with 13 bases between them. In germline, CDR1 is MNHEY, CDR2 SVGAGI. There are 14 residues in the CDR3. This sample stems from a study of neurological immune-mediated disorders. Points from the study as a whole: With the multiple sclerosis repertoire cluster, none of the clinical or MRI features showed an association.

The J gene is TRBJ1-2, the V gene TRBV6-5, with D possibly being TRBD1 (6 bases). Sequenced sample: PBMCs. This receptor was taken from a woman in her 30s with multiple sclerosis. The CDR3 DNA sequence: TGTGCCAGCAGGACAGGCATGATCAACTATGGCTACACCTTC. Translated, it gives CASRTGMINYGYTF.